Listed below are T cell receptor beta chains from one sample, sequenced in a study of T cell responses to AZD1222 COVID-19 vaccine. The assay was immunoSEQ multiplex PCR, and TCRdb's table has in-frame clones only and misses some. The table has roughly 120,000 clones, around 90% seen once. This specimen consisted of peripheral blood, obtained on day 0 of MenACWY control vaccination. The receptor source for this set is an adult in good health. Both conserved end residues are part of each CDR3. The order of the fields is clone size, D gene, J gene, V gene, CDR3 protein, CDR3 DNA. A D gene is named only where the DNA matches it firmly. A clone size is listed for some rows: how often the clone was seen (once, few, many), or a class if it is expanded.

.,.,TRBJ1-1,TRBV12-3/TRBV12-4,CASSLTSGTEAFF,TGTGCCAGCAGTTTAACATCGGGCACTGAAGCTTTCTTT
.,.,TRBJ2-7,TRBV18,CASSPRYEQYF,TGTGCCAGCTCACCAAGATACGAGCAGTACTTC
.,TRBD1,TRBJ1-3,TRBV10-3,CATGQGSYGNTIYF,TGTGCCACGGGACAGGGATCTTACGGAAACACCATATATTTT
.,.,TRBJ2-7,TRBV3-1/TRBV3-2,CASSQEPGLRSYEQYF,TGTGCCAGCAGCCAGGAGCCGGGACTCCGATCCTACGAGCAGTACTTC
.,TRBD2,TRBJ2-3,TRBV11-2,CASSLGLAGDTQYF,TGTGCCAGCAGCTTAGGACTAGCCGGCGATACGCAGTATTTT
.,TRBD1,TRBJ1-4,TRBV18,CASSPGTGGSGKLFF,TGTGCCAGCTCCCCCGGGACAGGGGGCAGTGGAAAACTGTTTTTT
.,.,TRBJ2-5,TRBV7-2,CASSFRARTQETQYF,TGTGCCAGCAGCTTCAGGGCCCGAACACAAGAGACCCAGTACTTC
once,.,TRBJ2-7,TRBV6-5,CASREGGEQYF,TGTGCCAGCAGGGAGGGGGGCGAGCAGTACTTC
.,TRBD2,TRBJ2-3,TRBV3-1/TRBV3-2,CASSQARGGRTTDTQYF,TGTGCCAGCAGCCAAGCCCGCGGCGGGAGGACCACAGATACGCAGTATTTT
.,.,TRBJ1-2,TRBV9,CASSVARGGYGYTF,TGTGCCAGCAGCGTAGCGAGAGGGGGGTATGGCTACACCTTC
.,.,TRBJ1-5,TRBV18,CASSRSSQANQPQHF,TGTGCCAGCTCACGGTCCAGCCAAGCCAATCAGCCCCAGCATTTT
.,.,TRBJ1-2,TRBV6-5,CASSSNSISGYTF,TGTGCCAGCAGTTCAAACTCCATCTCTGGCTACACCTTC
.,.,TRBJ2-3,TRBV4-1,CASSQDWQGWTDTQYF,TGCGCCAGCAGCCAAGATTGGCAGGGCTGGACAGATACGCAGTATTTT
few,.,TRBJ1-1,TRBV28,CASSFETATYSEAFF,TGTGCCAGCAGTTTCGAGACGGCCACTTATTCTGAAGCTTTCTTT
.,.,TRBJ2-3,TRBV29-1,CSVGQPAGDTQYF,TGCAGCGTTGGCCAGCCAGCCGGGGATACGCAGTATTTT
few,.,TRBJ2-1,TRBV2,CASRGLREQFF,TGTGCCAGCAGGGGGTTACGGGAGCAGTTCTTC
.,.,TRBJ2-7,TRBV19,CASSRGVSYEQYF,TGTGCCAGTAGTAGGGGTGTGTCCTACGAGCAGTACTTC
once,.,TRBJ2-7,TRBV2,CASSFRTPRDEQYF,TGTGCCAGCAGCTTCAGGACACCGAGGGACGAGCAGTACTTC
.,.,TRBJ2-2,TRBV24-1,CATSGRRGTLNTGELFF,TGTGCCACCAGTGGCCGACGCGGGACTTTAAATACCGGGGAGCTGTTTTTT
.,TRBD2,TRBJ2-1,TRBV27,CASSLWGTSGLSSYNEQFF,TGTGCCAGCAGTTTATGGGGGACTAGCGGCCTAAGCTCCTACAATGAGCAGTTCTTC
once,.,TRBJ1-2,TRBV18,CASSQGTNYGYTF,TGTGCCAGCTCACAAGGGACCAACTATGGCTACACCTTC
once,TRBD2,TRBJ2-3,TRBV7-9,CASSSWTSGSTDTQYF,TGTGCCAGCAGCTCATGGACTAGCGGGAGCACAGATACGCAGTATTTT
.,.,TRBJ1-3,TRBV19,CASSIYVDSGNTIYF,TGTGCCAGTAGTATCTACGTGGACTCTGGAAACACCATATATTTT
.,.,TRBJ2-2,TRBV11-3,CASSSYSTGNTGELFF,TGTGCCAGCAGCTCGTACTCTACGGGGAACACCGGGGAGCTGTTTTTT
.,.,TRBJ2-1,TRBV29-1,CSVDPGNEQFF,TGCAGCGTTGATCCGGGAAATGAGCAGTTCTTC
.,.,TRBJ2-2,TRBV19,CASSYENTGELFF,TGTGCCAGTAGTTATGAGAACACCGGGGAGCTGTTTTTT